This TCR beta chain derives from a study of blood T cell repertoires in COVID-19. CDR3 size: 16 residues. Trimming stripped 4 bases from V and 1 base from J, with 16 bases between. Germline CDR1 and CDR2: LGHDT and YNNKEL (reference sequence). Seattle-derived patients entered the study during active infection and were followed longitudinally. This table comes from immunoSEQ multiplex PCR, and its TCRdb copy is limited to in-frame clones, with some not included. The data contain around 50,000 clones, around 90% of them seen just once; the ten biggest clones take up 20% to 25%. The chain employs TRBV3-1 (or the pseudogene TRBV3-2) and TRBJ2-5; D is possibly TRBD2 (6 bases). The sequence was obtained from an elderly woman with COVID-19, enrolled during active disease. The sample was peripheral blood. The CDR3 protein is CASSPGSGRGQETQYF. Here the CDR3 DNA reads TGTGCCAGCAGCCCAGGGTCGGGGCGGGGCCAAGAGACCCAGTACTTC.